The 5 T cell receptor beta chains below all came from one sample that was sequenced in a study of blood T cell repertoires in COVID-19. The method was immunoSEQ multiplex PCR; TCRdb's version includes in-frame clones alone and lacks a portion of them. The sample has some 310,000 clones, roughly 90% seen once. Material: peripheral blood. The receptors derive from a woman in her 30s with COVID-19, enrolled during active disease.

The chain links TRBV11-2 to TRBJ1-2; D may be TRBD1 (5 bases). V was shortened by 5 bases and J by 8 bases, with 21 bases between the two germline ends. The CDR3 is 15 amino acids. Germline assignment: CDR1 SGHAT and CDR2 FQNNGV. CDR3 nucleotides: TGTGCCAGCAGCCCTCGGTGGGGCGAGGTCGGGGGCTACACCTTC. This encodes CASSPRWGEVGGYTF. Supplemented by reference TRBV11-2 and TRBJ1-2, the full variable domain reads EAGVAQSPRYKIIEKRQSVAFWCNPISGHATLYWYQQILGQGPKLLIQFQNNGVVDDSQLPKDRFSAERLKGVDSTLKIQPAKLEDSAVYLCASSPRWGEVGGYTFGSGTRLTVV.

The V and J genes are TRBV30 and TRBJ2-2; TRBD1 matches 8 bases. V trimming: 3 bases; J trimming: 3 bases; junction bases outside the gene matches: 6. CDR1 and CDR2 (germline): GTSNPN, SVGIG (reference sequence). This CDR3 contains 15 residues. CDR3 amino acids: CAWSWNRGDTGELFF. The CDR3 DNA reads as TGTGCCTGGAGCTGGAACAGGGGGGACACCGGGGAGCTGTTTTTT.

This rearrangement joins TRBV30 to TRBJ1-2; D gene uncertain. V gave up 2 bases and J gave up 2 bases, with 12 bases separating them. The CDR3 is made up of 14 amino acids. CDR1 GTSNPN and CDR2 SVGIG come from the germline V gene (reference sequence). CDR3 sequence (DNA): TGTGCCTGGAGTACGCTTCCGGAGAACTATGGCTACACCTTC. Translated, it gives CAWSTLPENYGYTF.

This chain links TRBV27 with TRBJ2-1; no reliable D call. V was clipped by 5 bases and J by 0 bases, with 14 bases between them. The V gene's germline CDR1 is MNHEY and CDR2 SMNVEV (reference sequence). This CDR3 has 16 residues. The CDR3 DNA sequence: TGTGCCAGCAGTCGACATTCACAGAGCTCCTACAATGAGCAGTTCTTC. This sequence encodes CASSRHSQSSYNEQFF.

On this clone: The same CDR3 also results from other DNA sequences found in this sample. The chain couples TRBV19 to TRBJ1-1; TRBD1 matches 8 bases. The germline gives CDR1 LNHDA, CDR2 SQIVND (reference sequence). J was trimmed by 4 bases and V by 6 bases; bases with no gene match: 1. The CDR3 extends over 12 amino acids. The CDR3 is CASRQGGTEAFF. The CDR3 DNA sequence: TGTGCCAGTAGACAGGGGGGCACTGAAGCTTTCTTT.